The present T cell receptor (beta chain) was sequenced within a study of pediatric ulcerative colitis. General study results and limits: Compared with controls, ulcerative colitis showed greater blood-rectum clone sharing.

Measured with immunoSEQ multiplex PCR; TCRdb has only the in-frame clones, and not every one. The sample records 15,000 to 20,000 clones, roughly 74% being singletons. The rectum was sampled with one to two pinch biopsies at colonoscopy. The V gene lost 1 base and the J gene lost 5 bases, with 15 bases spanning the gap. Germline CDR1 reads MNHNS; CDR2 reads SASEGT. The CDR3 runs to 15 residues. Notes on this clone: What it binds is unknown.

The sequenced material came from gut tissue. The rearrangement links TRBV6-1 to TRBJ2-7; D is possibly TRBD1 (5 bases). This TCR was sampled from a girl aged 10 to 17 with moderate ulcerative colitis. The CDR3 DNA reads TGTGCCAGCAGTGAAGTTTTGGGGCAGGGTGACGAGCAGTACTTC. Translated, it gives CASSEVLGQGDEQYF.